These 27 T cell receptor beta chains were sequenced from one sample in a study of blood T cells in healthy people across ages. Then a second PCR, running roughly 7 to 11 cycles, was carried out with a sample-barcoded 5' primer and a J-beta primer mix. A single record per CDR3 protein comes from TCRdb applying MiXCR to the 5' RACE reads. In the table there are 650,000 to 800,000 distinct CDR3 sequences, roughly 44% of which are singletons. The sequenced sample was blood. Every receptor here comes from a man aged 60 to 75 in good health.

V gene TRBV5-5 combines with J gene TRBJ2-7; weak D call: TRBD2 (7 bases). The germline V and J ends were trimmed by 4 bases and 0 bases, with 20 bases remaining between them. Germline V gives CDR1 SGHKS, CDR2 YYEKEE (reference sequence). This CDR3 is 17 amino acids long. Written as DNA, the CDR3 is TGTGCCAGCAGCCCCCACCCGGGGGGCGCGAGCTCCTACGAGCAGTACTTC. This gives the protein CASSPHPGGASSYEQYF. The whole variable domain, filled in from reference TRBV5-5 and TRBJ2-7, reads DAGVTQSPTHLIKTRGQQVTLRCSPISGHKSVSWYQQVLGQGPQFIFQYYEKEERGRGNFPDRFSARQFPNYSSELNVNALLLGDSALYLCASSPHPGGASSYEQYFGPGTRLTVT.

This clonotype was seen at least ten times. This sequence joins TRBV7-3 and TRBJ2-3; the match to TRBD2 covers 8 bases. Germline CDR1 and CDR2: SGHTA and FQGTGA. Losses at the gene ends were 5 bases for V and 2 bases for J; bases not matched to a gene: 9. This CDR3 contains 16 residues. Here the CDR3 DNA reads TGTGCCAGCAGCGCCGGCTGGCGGGGGGCCACAGATACGCAGTATTTT. Its translation: CASSAGWRGATDTQYF. Full variable domain (remainder filled in from reference TRBV7-3 and TRBJ2-3): GAGVSQTPSNKVTEKGKYVELRCDPISGHTALYWYRQSLGQGPEFLIYFQGTGAADDSGLPNDRFFAVRPEGSVSTLKIQRTERGDSAVYLCASSAGWRGATDTQYFGPGTRLTVL.

This clonotype was observed a few times. The chain employs TRBV7-9 and TRBJ2-1; D ambiguous. CDR1 is SEHNR and CDR2 is FQNEAQ in the germline V gene (reference sequence). Trimming stripped 2 bases from V and 12 bases from J, with 11 bases between. The CDR3 is 12 amino acids. CDR3 nucleotides: TGTGCCAGCAGCTTATCCCCGTCGTGGCAGTTCTTC. Amino acid sequence: CASSLSPSWQFF.

This clonotype came up a few times. The genes are TRBV11-2 and TRBJ2-3; D possibly matches TRBD1 or TRBD2 (5 bases each). In germline, CDR1 is SGHAT, CDR2 FQNNGV. This CDR3 has 16 amino acids. Deletions cut 0 bases from V and 1 base from J, with 11 bases between. As DNA, the CDR3 is TGTGCCAGCAGCTTAGAGAGGGGCTTGCGCACAGATACGCAGTATTTT. Its protein is CASSLERGLRTDTQYF.

The CDR3 bases are TGCGCCAGCAGCCAAGAGGGGGGTGGGCCGGAAGGCTACACCTTC. The encoded protein is CASSQEGGGPEGYTF. The chain uses TRBV4-3 and TRBJ1-2; D is possibly TRBD1 (5 bases). The CDR3 runs 15 residues. V was cut by 0 bases and J by 8 bases, with 16 bases left in between. CDR1 is LGHNA and CDR2 is YSLEER in the germline V gene.

V gene TRBV6-2 or TRBV6-3 combines with J gene TRBJ2-7; D ambiguous. V lost 2 bases, J lost 10 bases, and 15 bases lay in between. The CDR3 has 13 residues. Germline V lookup: CDR1 MNHEY, CDR2 SVGEGT. In DNA form, the CDR3 reads TGTGCCAGCAGTTACAATCCCTTGACATACCAGTACTTC. Translating it yields CASSYNPLTYQYF.

The genes are TRBV11-3 and TRBJ1-2, with D possibly TRBD1 on 5 matching bases. Germline CDR1 and CDR2: SGHNT and YENEEA. CDR3 length equals 13 residues. Trimming took off 5 bases at V and 7 bases at J, with 14 bases between the two ends. The CDR3 sequence: CASSRAEGFGYTF. The CDR3 DNA reads as TGTGCCAGCAGCCGAGCGGAGGGGTTTGGCTACACCTTC.

This clonotype occurred a few times. The chain joins TRBV3-1 to TRBJ2-3; 13 bases agree with TRBD2. Germline loops: CDR1 LGHDT, CDR2 YNNKEL (reference sequence). The CDR3 extends over 18 amino acids. V trimming: 0 bases; J trimming: 8 bases; junction bases outside the gene matches: 11. CDR3 in DNA: TGTGCCAGCAGCCAAGAGTTATTAACTAGCGGGGGGGTCGGTACGCAGTATTTT. Translating gives CASSQELLTSGGVGTQYF.

This chain uses TRBV20-1 with TRBJ1-2, with D possibly being TRBD1 (6 bases). Trimming shortened V by 6 bases and J by 3 bases, and 11 bases separated the two germline ends. Germline CDR1 DFQATT, CDR2 SNEGSKA (reference sequence). The CDR3 runs 12 residues. CDR3 in amino acids: CSARRTDYGYTF. CDR3 bases: TGCAGTGCCCGGCGGACAGACTATGGCTACACCTTC.

The rearrangement links TRBV12-5 to TRBJ2-1, with TRBD2 matching over 8 bases. In germline, CDR1 is LGHNT, CDR2 FRNRAP. The length of the CDR3 is 12 residues. Trimming took 2 bases from V and 15 from J; bases not matched to a gene: 6. For the CDR3, the DNA is TGTGCTAGTGGTTTGTCGGCGGGAGGACGGTTCTTC. It codes for CASGLSAGGRFF.

This clonotype was recorded once. V is TRBV20-1 and J is TRBJ1-5; TRBD1 agrees at 7 bases. Trimming removed 3 bases from V and 7 bases from J; junction bases left unmatched: 6. There are 13 residues in the CDR3. Germline V gene sequence: CDR1 DFQATT, CDR2 SNEGSKA (reference sequence). CDR3: CSASKTGNQPQHF. In nucleotides, the CDR3 is TGCAGTGCTAGTAAGACAGGGAACCAGCCCCAGCATTTT.

This clonotype appeared a few times. The rearrangement uses TRBV27 and TRBJ2-1, with 8 nucleotides matching TRBD1. The germline V gene has CDR1 MNHEY and CDR2 SMNVEV (reference sequence). The CDR3 runs to 15 residues. V dropped 6 bases and J dropped 3; count of bases not matched to a gene: 7. The CDR3 DNA reads TGTGCCAGCAGCCAGGACAGGGTGGTCTACAATGAGCAGTTCTTC. This encodes CASSQDRVVYNEQFF.

The V and J genes are TRBV5-1 and TRBJ2-5; TRBD1 matches at 7 bases. Germline values: CDR1 SGHRS, CDR2 YFSETQ. This CDR3 has 14 residues. V trimming: 0 bases; J trimming: 5 bases; junction bases outside the gene matches: 4. The CDR3 coding sequence is TGCGCCAGCAGCTTGGGACAGGGATACGAGACCCAGTACTTC. Residues: CASSLGQGYETQYF.

This clonotype was counted a few times. The chain couples TRBV7-2 to TRBJ2-7; either TRBD1 or TRBD2 may supply D (5 bases each). The J call may not be correct, given that the DNA end is closer to TRBJ2-5. The CDR3 has 14 residues. Germline lookup yields CDR1 SGHTA and CDR2 FQGNSA. The CDR3 sequence is CASSLGGAHETQYF. CDR3 nucleotide sequence: TGTGCCAGCAGCTTAGGAGGGGCGCATGAGACCCAGTACTTC.

This chain uses TRBV2 with TRBJ2-1, with 9 nucleotides matching TRBD1. V dropped 6 bases and J dropped 5; count of bases not matched to a gene: 11. The CDR3 has 16 amino acids. The germline V gene encodes CDR1 SNHLY and CDR2 FYNNEI. CDR3 sequence (DNA): TGTGCCAGCAGACCGAATATAGGACAGGGGAACAATGAGCAGTTCTTC. Encoded protein: CASRPNIGQGNNEQFF. Full variable domain (missing parts from reference TRBV2 and TRBJ2-1): EPEVTQTPSHQVTQMGQEVILRCVPISNHLYFYWYRQILGQKVEFLVSFYNNEISEKSEIFDDQFSVERPDGSNFTLKIRSTKLEDSAMYFCASRPNIGQGNNEQFFGPGTRLTVL.

This clonotype was seen a single time. At one end the junction does not follow the germline gene, possibly because of a read error. The rearrangement joins TRBV29-1 to TRBJ1-2; TRBD1 agrees at 9 bases. Germline lookup yields CDR1 SQVTM and CDR2 ANQGSEA. The CDR3 consists of 14 residues. The CDR3 here is CSVEDDRGFYDYTF. The CDR3 DNA reads as TGCAGCGTTGAAGATGACAGGGGGTTCTATGACTACACCTTC.

This chain connects TRBV6-2 or TRBV6-3 to TRBJ1-2; 8 positions agree with TRBD1. Germline CDR1 and CDR2: MNHEY and SVGEGT. The CDR3 is 14 residues long. After removal of 6 bases from V and 8 bases from J, the junction contained 11 bases not matched to a gene. CDR3 in amino acids: CASSSRDRFPGYTF. The DNA of the CDR3 is TGTGCCAGCAGCTCCCGGGACAGGTTCCCAGGCTACACCTTC.

A single count supports this clonotype. V is TRBV29-1 and J is TRBJ2-5, with 7 positions matching TRBD1. The CDR3 runs to 13 residues. The V gene end was trimmed by 0 bases and the J gene end by 4 bases; junction bases not matched to a gene: 2. CDR1 and CDR2 (germline): SQVTM, ANQGSEA. The CDR3 sequence is CSVEETGRETQYF. The DNA of the CDR3 is TGCAGCGTTGAAGAGACAGGGAGAGAGACCCAGTACTTC.

Ten or more counts support this clonotype. The J gene is TRBJ2-7, the V gene TRBV6-1; D gene unclear. This CDR3 spans 12 amino acids. The germline CDR1 and CDR2 sequences are MNHNS and SASEGT. With 0 bases removed from V and 4 bases from J, the gap between germline ends came to 4 bases. For the CDR3, the DNA is TGTGCCAGCAGTGAAGCTGATTACGAGCAGTACTTC. Amino acid sequence: CASSEADYEQYF.

The chain couples TRBV7-2 to TRBJ2-5; maybe TRBD2 (7 bases). The DNA end lines up better with TRBJ2-7; the J call may be wrong. CDR3 size: 15 residues. Germline lookup yields CDR1 SGHTA and CDR2 FQGNSA. The DNA of the CDR3 is TGTGCCAGCAGCGGGGGGGCGGACAACCCTTACGAGCAGTACTTC. Its translation is CASSGGADNPYEQYF.

This clonotype was recorded many times. This rearrangement joins TRBV12-3 or TRBV12-4 to TRBJ1-6; TRBD1 matches 8 bases. This CDR3 region has 15 residues. Trimming at V came to 1 base and at J to 7 bases, leaving 3 bases not matched to a gene. CDR3 region: CASSLGQGRNSPLHF. In nucleotides, the CDR3 is TGTGCCAGCAGTTTAGGACAGGGGAGGAATTCACCCCTCCACTTT.

The chain combines TRBV19 with TRBJ2-3; 8 bases agree with TRBD2. The V gene's germline CDR1 is LNHDA and CDR2 SQIVND (reference sequence). This CDR3 comprises 16 residues. The junction had 7 bases not matched to a gene; V was cut back by 3 bases and J by 2 bases. In DNA, the CDR3 is TGTGCCAGTAGTATCCGCACTAGCGGTATCACAGATACGCAGTATTTT. It is translated as CASSIRTSGITDTQYF.

The V gene is TRBV27, the J gene TRBJ1-5, with 7 bases matching TRBD1. This CDR3 has 14 amino acids. Unmatched junction bases numbered 8, after V lost 5 bases and J lost 7 bases. From germline, CDR1 is MNHEY and CDR2 SMNVEV (reference sequence). The CDR3 DNA sequence: TGTGCCAGCAGTAAGACAGGGCCAGGACAGCCCCAGCATTTT. Protein: CASSKTGPGQPQHF.

J is TRBJ2-7 and V is TRBV14; 10 bases agree with TRBD1. V trimming: 6 bases; J trimming: 4 bases; junction bases outside the gene matches: 3. Per the germline V gene, CDR1 is SGHDN and CDR2 is FVKESK. CDR3 length: 13 residues. CDR3 nucleotide sequence: TGTGCCAGCAGAGGGACAGGGGAGTACGAGCAGTACTTC. Protein product: CASRGTGEYEQYF.

This chain uses TRBV15 with TRBJ2-5, with D tentatively TRBD2 (6 bases). The J call may be in error: the DNA end matches TRBJ2-4 better. Germline V lookup: CDR1 LNHNV, CDR2 YYDKDF (reference sequence). This CDR3 contains 16 residues. The DNA of the CDR3 is TGTGCCACCAGCAGAGGAGGAGCGGGTTCCAAAAACATTCAGTACTTC. Its translation is CATSRGGAGSKNIQYF.

This clonotype was detected a few times. The chain has TRBV12-3 or TRBV12-4 and TRBJ2-1, with 7 positions matching TRBD1. V gave up 7 bases and J gave up 15 bases; unmatched junction bases: 18. The CDR3 consists of 14 residues. The CDR3 reads CASTISDRAPTPFF. The CDR3 nucleotides are TGTGCCAGCACCATTTCAGACAGGGCCCCAACGCCGTTCTTC.

Only a few counts were recorded for this clonotype. A junction end diverges from the germline sequence, so it may reflect a read error. This chain links TRBV28 with TRBJ2-5; D call uncertain. CDR3 size: 13 residues. From germline, CDR1 is MDHEN and CDR2 SYDVKM. CDR3 DNA sequence: TGTGCCTGCAGTTTGTACAGCCAAGAGACCCAGTACTTC. Translated, it gives CACSLYSQETQYF. Full variable domain (remainder filled in from reference TRBV28 and TRBJ2-5): DVKVTQSSRYLVKRTGEKVFLECVQDMDHENMFWYRQDPGLGLRLIYFSYDVKMKEKGDIPEGYSVSREKKERFSLILESASTNQTSMYLCACSLYSQETQYFGPGTRLLVL.